This TCR beta chain was captured in a study of blood T cell repertoires in COVID-19. About the research overall: Sites across the United States, Italy and Spain contributed samples from acute and convalescent COVID-19. The analysed material was cDNA or gDNA that came from T cells, B-cell-depleted T cells, or PBMCs.

Germline loops: CDR1 SGDLS, CDR2 YYNGEE. This CDR3 is built from 20 residues. Trimming at V came to 3 bases and at J to 0 bases, leaving 14 bases not matched to a gene. Study processing details: Quantification of nucleated cells was approximated via reference gene primer amplification. The data were produced by immunoSEQ multiplex PCR, yet TCRdb's version contains in-frame clones alone and is incomplete. For V, J and clone size, that table is used; D and trimming come from the DNA. The sample includes tens of thousands of clones, 90% of them seen just once. Followed over time, Seattle patients had been enrolled while infection was active.

The chain recombines TRBV9 with TRBJ2-1; 11 bases agree with TRBD2. Sequences were obtained from peripheral blood. This clonotype originated in a man younger than 35 with COVID-19, enrolled during active disease. The CDR3 here is CASSAYIAGGPPSSYNEQFF. CDR3 nucleotide sequence: TGTGCCAGCAGCGCCTACATAGCGGGAGGGCCTCCGAGCTCCTACAATGAGCAGTTCTTC.